What follows are 20 T cell receptor beta chains derived from one specimen sequenced in a study of neoadjuvant anti-PD-1 for oral cavity cancer. Using immunoSEQ multiplex PCR, the repertoire was profiled, and TCRdb retains in-frame clones only, with some absent. The data show more than 12,000 clones, around 74% seen once. Time point here: after neoadjuvant nivolumab, at surgical resection. The sample here was PBMCs, taken after nivolumab (anti-PD-1) treatment. The receptors derive from a person aged 35-80 years with oral cavity squamous cell carcinoma.

As to this clone: One end of the junction is discordant with germline, which a read error may explain. This chain uses TRBV6-6 with TRBJ2-1; 8 positions match TRBD1. The CDR3 extends over 15 amino acids. CDR1 and CDR2 from the germline V gene are MNHNY and SVGAGI (reference sequence). CDR3: CASSDSGQVNNEQFF. In nucleotides, the CDR3 is TGTGCCAGCAGTGACTCGGGACAGGTCAACAATGAGCAGTTCTTC.

V is TRBV7-6 and J is TRBJ1-5, with D uncertain. Trimming removed 5 bases from V and 5 bases from J, with 10 bases in between. This CDR3 spans 13 amino acids. Germline V lookup: CDR1 SGHVS, CDR2 FNYEAQ. CDR3 in DNA: TGTGCCAGCAGCCCCGGGCTTGATCAGCCCCAGCATTTT. This encodes CASSPGLDQPQHF.

The J gene is TRBJ2-2, the V gene TRBV30; D possibly corresponds to TRBD1 (5 bases). The CDR3 sequence is 14 residues long. Germline V CDR1 and CDR2: GTSNPN, SVGIG (reference sequence). Trimming took off 4 bases at V and 0 bases at J, with 9 bases between the two ends. CDR3 residues: CAWNRLANTGELFF. CDR3 sequence (DNA): TGTGCCTGGAACAGGCTCGCGAACACCGGGGAGCTGTTTTTT.

The chain links TRBV9 to TRBJ2-3, with D perhaps TRBD1 (6 bases). Germline loops: CDR1 SGDLS, CDR2 YYNGEE. V was cut by 1 base and J by 6 bases, with 18 bases left in between. The CDR3 spans 16 residues. The CDR3 is CASSVIQGVGMDTQYF. CDR3 in DNA: TGTGCCAGCAGCGTAATACAGGGCGTGGGCATGGATACGCAGTATTTT.

This chain connects TRBV9 to TRBJ2-1, with TRBD2 matching 7 bases. V lost 0 bases and J lost 7; bases outside the gene matches: 7. Germline V CDR1 and CDR2: SGDLS, YYNGEE. This CDR3 spans 15 amino acids. CDR3 protein: CASSVAVSSGNEQFF. CDR3 DNA: TGTGCCAGCAGCGTAGCGGTTAGTAGCGGGAATGAGCAGTTCTTC.

J is TRBJ2-2 and V is TRBV7-9; D not resolved. The length of the CDR3 is 13 residues. V was shortened by 3 bases and J by 4 bases, with 6 bases between the two germline ends. CDR1 and CDR2 (germline): SEHNR, FQNEAQ (reference sequence). CDR3 region: CASSFGLTGELFF. The CDR3 region has the DNA TGTGCCAGCAGCTTTGGGCTCACCGGGGAGCTGTTTTTT.

This clone was counted between two and nine times. The chain couples TRBV28 to TRBJ1-2; D not resolved. CDR3 length: 13 residues. The germline CDR1 and CDR2 sequences are MDHEN and SYDVKM. Trimming shortened V by 6 bases and J by 4 bases, and 12 bases separated the two germline ends. In nucleotides, the CDR3 is TGTGCCAGCAGCTTACCCCGGGGCTATGGCTACACCTTC. Its protein product is CASSLPRGYGYTF.

The V and J genes are TRBV19 and TRBJ1-5, with no clear D. This CDR3 is 17 amino acids long. Trimming cost V 4 bases and J 0 bases, with 16 bases left between them. Germline assignment: CDR1 LNHDA and CDR2 SQIVND (reference sequence). CDR3 region: CASSSQRRPGSNQPQHF. In nucleotides, the CDR3 is TGTGCCAGTAGTAGCCAGAGACGGCCAGGTAGCAATCAGCCCCAGCATTTT.

V is TRBV2 and J is TRBJ1-5; perhaps TRBD1 as D (5 bases). The ends were cut back, 4 bases at V and 4 bases at J, with 14 bases in the middle. The CDR3 loop spans 15 amino acids. CDR1 is SNHLY and CDR2 is FYNNEI in the germline V gene. CDR3 in amino acids: CASSATGATNQPQHF. In nucleotides, the CDR3 is TGTGCCAGCAGTGCTACAGGTGCCACTAATCAGCCCCAGCATTTT. The complete variable domain, with remaining parts taken from reference TRBV2 and TRBJ1-5, reads EPEVTQTPSHQVTQMGQEVILRCVPISNHLYFYWYRQILGQKVEFLVSFYNNEISEKSEIFDDQFSVERPDGSNFTLKIRSTKLEDSAMYFCASSATGATNQPQHFGDGTRLSIL.

The rearrangement uses TRBV25-1 and TRBJ2-7; D gene unclear. The germline V and J ends were trimmed by 8 bases and 3 bases, with 8 bases remaining between them. CDR1 is MGHDK and CDR2 is SYGVNS in the germline V gene. The CDR3 is made up of 11 amino acids. CDR3 nucleotides: TGTGCCAGCCAATGGGGCTACGAGCAGTACTTC. It codes for CASQWGYEQYF.

V and J are TRBV5-1 and TRBJ2-3; 11 bases map to TRBD2. The CDR3 has 18 residues. V lost 2 bases to trimming and J lost 0 bases; unmatched junction nucleotides: 8. Germline lookup yields CDR1 SGHRS and CDR2 YFSETQ. CDR3 nucleotides: TGCGCCAGCAGCTTACCCGGGACTAGCGGATTTAGCACAGATACGCAGTATTTT. As protein: CASSLPGTSGFSTDTQYF.

The chain combines TRBV15 with TRBJ1-3; D gene unclear. V lost 1 base and J lost 7, with 8 bases in between. The CDR3 consists of 13 residues. Germline values: CDR1 LNHNV, CDR2 YYDKDF (reference sequence). CDR3 bases: TGTGCCACCAGCAGAGGGATATGGAACACCATATATTTT. Encoded protein: CATSRGIWNTIYF.

The CDR3 sequence: CASKGGDPRRGTEAFF. Written as DNA, the CDR3 is TGTGCCAGCAAGGGAGGGGACCCTCGACGGGGGACTGAAGCTTTCTTT. The chain recombines TRBV16 with TRBJ1-1; the D gene is possibly TRBD1 (5 bases). Germline values: CDR1 KGHSY, CDR2 FQNENV. The V gene lost 7 bases and the J gene lost 5 bases, with 23 bases spanning the gap. This CDR3 has 16 amino acids.

This clone was detected once. Here the CDR3 reads CAWSGTSGSYEQYF. CDR3 DNA sequence: TGTGCCTGGAGTGGGACTAGCGGTTCCTACGAGCAGTACTTC. The chain joins TRBV30 to TRBJ2-7; 10 positions match TRBD2. V dropped 1 base and J dropped 1; count of bases not matched to a gene: 1. Germline values: CDR1 GTSNPN, CDR2 SVGIG (reference sequence). The CDR3 has 14 residues.

The J gene is TRBJ1-1, the V gene TRBV5-1, with a tentative D call TRBD1 (5 bases). Germline V gene sequence: CDR1 SGHRS, CDR2 YFSETQ. The germline V and J ends were trimmed by 2 bases and 1 base, with 9 bases remaining between them. The CDR3 runs to 14 residues. CDR3 loop: CASSFKGANTEAFF. For the CDR3, the DNA is TGCGCCAGCAGCTTCAAAGGGGCGAACACTGAAGCTTTCTTT.

In this sample, this clone turned up a few times. This chain uses TRBV6-5 with TRBJ2-2, with D unresolved. Germline assignment: CDR1 MNHEY and CDR2 SVGAGI. This CDR3 comprises 13 residues. With 6 bases removed from V and 4 bases from J, the gap between germline ends came to 9 bases. The CDR3 reads CASRSRGTGELFF. Written as DNA, the CDR3 is TGTGCCAGCAGGTCCCGAGGCACCGGGGAGCTGTTTTTT.

The rearrangement uses TRBV2 and TRBJ2-3; 9 bases are shared with TRBD2. Losses at the gene ends were 3 bases for V and 1 base for J; bases not matched to a gene: 20. The CDR3 consists of 21 residues. Germline V CDR1 and CDR2: SNHLY, FYNNEI. The CDR3 region is CASSEAVDSPIAGAGTDTQYF. The CDR3 nucleotides read TGTGCCAGCAGTGAGGCAGTCGATAGCCCCATAGCGGGAGCTGGCACAGATACGCAGTATTTT.

This clone was recorded a few times. The chain employs TRBV11-2 and TRBJ1-2, with a tentative D call TRBD1 (6 bases). With 5 bases removed from V and 4 bases from J, the gap between germline ends came to 11 bases. This CDR3 contains 13 residues. Germline-derived CDR1 and CDR2 are SGHAT and FQNNGV. CDR3 loop: CASSPPGAYGYTF. DNA of the CDR3: TGTGCCAGCAGCCCTCCAGGGGCCTATGGCTACACCTTC.

This clone was recorded only once. This rearrangement joins TRBV5-1 to TRBJ2-7; no reliable D call. The germline gives CDR1 SGHRS, CDR2 YFSETQ. The CDR3 is made up of 14 amino acids. V was shortened by 3 bases and J by 6 bases, with 16 bases between the two germline ends. The CDR3 protein is CASSSLGWSFEQYF. As DNA, the CDR3 is TGCGCCAGCAGCTCCCTAGGGTGGTCTTTCGAGCAGTACTTC. Full variable domain (outside the CDR3, taken from reference TRBV5-1 and TRBJ2-7): KAGVTQTPRYLIKTRGQQVTLSCSPISGHRSVSWYQQTPGQGLQFLFEYFSETQRNKGNFPGRFSGRQFSNSRSEMNVSTLELGDSALYLCASSSLGWSFEQYFGPGTRLTVT.

This chain links TRBV2 with TRBJ2-3; 9 bases are a match to TRBD1. CDR1 is SNHLY, CDR2 FYNNEI, per germline. J lost 5 bases, V lost 7 bases, and 1 base had no gene match. The CDR3 has 12 residues. CDR3 amino acids: CASNRGQDTQYF. The CDR3, as DNA: TGTGCCAGCAACAGGGGGCAAGATACGCAGTATTTT.